This paragraph reports one T cell receptor beta chain. As yet, its antigen is unknown. Following a re-call of the 5' RACE reads, TCRdb has one entry per CDR3 protein and lacks DNA. Its table records approximately 150,000 distinct CDR3 sequences. These data belong to a study of T cells expressing NK-cell markers. Study details: Repertoires of TCR beta were obtained from T cells sorted as CD3+CD56+NKG2C+, CD3+CD56+NKG2C- and CD3+CD56-NKG2C+.

Whole-study findings and limits: A few donors likewise had their CD3+CD56-NKG2C+ fraction led by these clonotypes. The study left the HCMV specificity of expanded NKG2C+ T cell clones unresolved.

This TCR was recovered from a man between 18 and 29 years old in good health. The sample taken for sequencing was blood T cells: a sorted CD56 or NKG2C T cell subset, CD4+ or CD8+ T cells, or bulk PBMC T cells (not recorded which).

The CDR3 is CASSHGPGQGTDSNTGELFF. The chain recombines TRBV14 with TRBJ2-2; absent DNA, TCRdb's TRBD1 call cannot be checked. The CDR3 consists of 20 residues. The germline V gene encodes CDR1 SGHDN and CDR2 FVKESK.